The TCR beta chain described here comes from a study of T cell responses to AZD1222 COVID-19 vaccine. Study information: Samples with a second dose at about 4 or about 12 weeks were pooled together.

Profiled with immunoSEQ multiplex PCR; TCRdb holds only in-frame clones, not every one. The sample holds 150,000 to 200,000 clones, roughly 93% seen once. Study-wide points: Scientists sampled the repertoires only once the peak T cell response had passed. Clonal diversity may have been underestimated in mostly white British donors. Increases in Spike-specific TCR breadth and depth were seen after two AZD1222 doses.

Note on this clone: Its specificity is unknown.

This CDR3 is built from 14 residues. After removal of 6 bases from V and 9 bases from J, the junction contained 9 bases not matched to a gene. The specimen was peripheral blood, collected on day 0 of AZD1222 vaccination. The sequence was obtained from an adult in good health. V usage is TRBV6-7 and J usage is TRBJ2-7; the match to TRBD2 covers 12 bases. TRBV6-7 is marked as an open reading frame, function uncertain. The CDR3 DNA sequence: TGTGCCAGCAGCCGAACGACTAGCGGGAGAGTGCAGTACTTC. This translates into CASSRTTSGRVQYF.